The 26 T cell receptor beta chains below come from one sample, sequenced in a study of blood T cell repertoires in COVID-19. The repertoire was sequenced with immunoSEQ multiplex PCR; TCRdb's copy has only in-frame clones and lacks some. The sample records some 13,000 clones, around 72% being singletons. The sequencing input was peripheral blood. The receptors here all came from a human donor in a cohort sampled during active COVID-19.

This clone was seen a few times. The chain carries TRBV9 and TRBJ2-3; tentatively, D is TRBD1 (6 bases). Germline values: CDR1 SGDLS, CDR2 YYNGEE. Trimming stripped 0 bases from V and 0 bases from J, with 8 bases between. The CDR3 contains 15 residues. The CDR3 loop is CASSVGQASTDTQYF. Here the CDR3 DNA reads TGTGCCAGCAGCGTAGGACAGGCTAGCACAGATACGCAGTATTTT.

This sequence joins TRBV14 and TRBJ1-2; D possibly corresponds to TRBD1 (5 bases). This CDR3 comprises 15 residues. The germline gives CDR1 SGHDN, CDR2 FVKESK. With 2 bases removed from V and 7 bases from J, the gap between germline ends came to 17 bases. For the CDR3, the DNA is TGTGCCAGCAGCCAAACTACGGGCAGGGTTAGTGGCTACACCTTC. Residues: CASSQTTGRVSGYTF.

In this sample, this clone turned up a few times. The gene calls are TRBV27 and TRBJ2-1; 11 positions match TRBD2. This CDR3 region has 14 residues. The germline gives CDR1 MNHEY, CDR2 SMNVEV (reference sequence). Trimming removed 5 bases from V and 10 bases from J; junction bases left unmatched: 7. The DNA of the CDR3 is TGTGCCAGCAGTCCAAGACTAGCGGGACTAGAGCAGTTCTTC. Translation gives CASSPRLAGLEQFF.

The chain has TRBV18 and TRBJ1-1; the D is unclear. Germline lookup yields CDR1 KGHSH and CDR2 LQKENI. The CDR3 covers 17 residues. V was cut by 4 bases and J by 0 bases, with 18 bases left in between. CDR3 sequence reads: CASSRSQFWAMNTEAFF. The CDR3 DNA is TGTGCCAGCTCACGCTCCCAGTTTTGGGCCATGAACACTGAAGCTTTCTTT.

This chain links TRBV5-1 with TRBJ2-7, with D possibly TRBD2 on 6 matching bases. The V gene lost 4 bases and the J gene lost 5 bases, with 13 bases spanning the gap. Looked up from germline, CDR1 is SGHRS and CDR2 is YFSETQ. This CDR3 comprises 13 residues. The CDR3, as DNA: TGCGCCAGCAGCCCTGGAGGGCTCCACGAGCAGTACTTC. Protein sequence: CASSPGGLHEQYF.

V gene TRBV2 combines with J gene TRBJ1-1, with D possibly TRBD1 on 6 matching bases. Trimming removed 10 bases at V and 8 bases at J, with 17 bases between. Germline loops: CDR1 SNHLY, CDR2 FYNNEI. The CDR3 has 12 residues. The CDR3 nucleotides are TGTGCCATCCCCTTAGGGGGGGAAGAAGCTTTCTTT. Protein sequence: CAIPLGGEEAFF.

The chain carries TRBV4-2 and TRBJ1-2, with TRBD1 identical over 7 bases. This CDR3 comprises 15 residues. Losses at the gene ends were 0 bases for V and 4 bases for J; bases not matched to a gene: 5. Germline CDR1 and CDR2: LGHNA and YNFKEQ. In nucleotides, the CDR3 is TGTGCCAGCAGCCAAGATGAGGGGGCCAGCTATGGCTACACCTTC. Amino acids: CASSQDEGASYGYTF.

The CDR3 reads CASSYIPDTQYF. The CDR3 DNA follows: TGTGCCAGCAGCTACATTCCAGATACGCAGTATTTT. J is TRBJ2-3 and V is TRBV7-9, with D unclear. Per germline, CDR1 SEHNR and CDR2 FQNEAQ (reference sequence). The length of the CDR3 is 12 residues. The ends were cut back, 4 bases at V and 4 bases at J, with 6 bases in the middle.

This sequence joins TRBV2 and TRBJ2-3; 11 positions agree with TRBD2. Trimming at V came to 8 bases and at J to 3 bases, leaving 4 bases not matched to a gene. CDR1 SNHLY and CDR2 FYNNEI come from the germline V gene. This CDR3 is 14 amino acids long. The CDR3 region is CASGRLAGTDTQYF. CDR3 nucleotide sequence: TGTGCCAGCGGAAGACTAGCGGGGACAGATACGCAGTATTTT.

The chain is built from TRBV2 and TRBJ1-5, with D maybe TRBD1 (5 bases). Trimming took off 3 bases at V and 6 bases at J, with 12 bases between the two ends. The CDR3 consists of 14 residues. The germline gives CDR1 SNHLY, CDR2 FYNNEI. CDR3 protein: CASSDRQGRQPQHF. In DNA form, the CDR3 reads TGTGCCAGCAGTGATAGGCAGGGCCGTCAGCCCCAGCATTTT.

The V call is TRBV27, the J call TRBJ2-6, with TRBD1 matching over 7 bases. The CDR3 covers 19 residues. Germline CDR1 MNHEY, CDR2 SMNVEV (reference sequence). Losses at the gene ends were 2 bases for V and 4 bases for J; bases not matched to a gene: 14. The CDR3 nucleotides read TGTGCCAGCAGTTTAAAATTTTATCTTAGGGGGCCGGGGGCCAACGTCCTGACTTTC. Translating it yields CASSLKFYLRGPGANVLTF.

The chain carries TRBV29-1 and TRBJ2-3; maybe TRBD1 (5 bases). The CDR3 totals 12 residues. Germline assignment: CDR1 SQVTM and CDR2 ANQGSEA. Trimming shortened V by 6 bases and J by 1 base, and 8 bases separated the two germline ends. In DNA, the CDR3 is TGCAGCGTCTGGACACGCACAGATACGCAGTATTTT. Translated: CSVWTRTDTQYF.

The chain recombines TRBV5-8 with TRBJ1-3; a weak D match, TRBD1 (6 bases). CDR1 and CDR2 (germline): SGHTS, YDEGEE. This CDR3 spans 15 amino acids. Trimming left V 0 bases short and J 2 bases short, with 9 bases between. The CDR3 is CASSLDRAAGNTIYF. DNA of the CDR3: TGTGCCAGCAGCTTGGACAGGGCGGCTGGAAACACCATATATTTT.

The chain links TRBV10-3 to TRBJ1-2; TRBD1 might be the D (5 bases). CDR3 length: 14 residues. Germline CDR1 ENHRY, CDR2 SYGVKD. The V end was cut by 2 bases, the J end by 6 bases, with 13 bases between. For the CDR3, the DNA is TGTGCCATCAGTGAGGGGGCGACGTGGGATGGCTACACCTTC. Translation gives CAISEGATWDGYTF.

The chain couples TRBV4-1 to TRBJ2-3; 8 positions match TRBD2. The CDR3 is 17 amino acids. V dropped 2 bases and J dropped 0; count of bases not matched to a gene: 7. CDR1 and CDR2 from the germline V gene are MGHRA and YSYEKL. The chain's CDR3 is CASSQSGGLASTDTQYF. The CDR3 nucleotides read TGCGCCAGCAGCCAAAGCGGGGGTCTGGCTAGCACAGATACGCAGTATTTT.

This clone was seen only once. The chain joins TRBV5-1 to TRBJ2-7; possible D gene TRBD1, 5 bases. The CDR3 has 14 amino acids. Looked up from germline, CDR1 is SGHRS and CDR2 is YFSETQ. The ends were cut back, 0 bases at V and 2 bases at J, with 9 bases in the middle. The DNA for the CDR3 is TGCGCCAGCAGCTTGGCCACAGGAACCTACGAGCAGTACTTC. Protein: CASSLATGTYEQYF.

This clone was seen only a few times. This CDR3 is CAWSFEFYEQYF. DNA of the CDR3: TGTGCCTGGAGCTTCGAGTTCTACGAGCAGTACTTC. The rearrangement uses TRBV30 and TRBJ2-7; D gene uncertain. Germline CDR1 and CDR2: GTSNPN and SVGIG (reference sequence). This CDR3 contains 12 residues. V dropped 3 bases and J dropped 3 bases, with 9 bases sitting between them.

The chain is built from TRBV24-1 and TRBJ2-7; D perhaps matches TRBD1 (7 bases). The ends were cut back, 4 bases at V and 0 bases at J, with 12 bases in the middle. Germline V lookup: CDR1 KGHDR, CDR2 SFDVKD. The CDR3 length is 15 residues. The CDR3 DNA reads TGTGCCACCAGTGACGCGGGACAGTCCTCCTACGAGCAGTACTTC. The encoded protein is CATSDAGQSSYEQYF.

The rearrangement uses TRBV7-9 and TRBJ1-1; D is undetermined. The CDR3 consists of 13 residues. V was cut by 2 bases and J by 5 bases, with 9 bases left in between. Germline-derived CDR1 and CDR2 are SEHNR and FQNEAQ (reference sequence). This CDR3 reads CASSLWEGTEAFF. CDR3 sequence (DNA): TGTGCCAGCAGCTTATGGGAGGGAACTGAAGCTTTCTTT.

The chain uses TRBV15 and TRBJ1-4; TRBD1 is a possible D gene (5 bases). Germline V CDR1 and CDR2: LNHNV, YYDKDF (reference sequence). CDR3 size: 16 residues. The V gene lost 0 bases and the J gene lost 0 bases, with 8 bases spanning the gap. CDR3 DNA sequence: TGTGCCACCAGCAGAGATCGGGGGGCAACTAATGAAAAACTGTTTTTT. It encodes CATSRDRGATNEKLFF.

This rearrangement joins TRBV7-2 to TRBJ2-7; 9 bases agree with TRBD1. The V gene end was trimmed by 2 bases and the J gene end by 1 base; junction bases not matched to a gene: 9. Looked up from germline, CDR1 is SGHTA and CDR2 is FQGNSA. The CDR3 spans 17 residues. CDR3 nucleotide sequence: TGTGCCAGCAGCTTAATGCCAGGGGGACAGGGTTCCTACGAGCAGTACTTC. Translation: CASSLMPGGQGSYEQYF.

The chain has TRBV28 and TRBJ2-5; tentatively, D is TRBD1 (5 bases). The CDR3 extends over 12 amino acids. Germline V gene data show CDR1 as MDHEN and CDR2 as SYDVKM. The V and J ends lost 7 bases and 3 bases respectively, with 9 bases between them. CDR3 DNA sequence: TGTGCCAGCAAAAGGACAAAAGAGACCCAGTACTTC. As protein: CASKRTKETQYF.

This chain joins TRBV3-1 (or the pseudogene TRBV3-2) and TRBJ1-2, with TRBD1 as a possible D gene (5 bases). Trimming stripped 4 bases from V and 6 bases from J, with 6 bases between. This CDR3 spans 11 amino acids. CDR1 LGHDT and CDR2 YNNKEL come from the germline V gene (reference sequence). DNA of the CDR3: TGTGCCAGCAGCCGGGGCCATGGCTACACCTTC. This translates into CASSRGHGYTF.

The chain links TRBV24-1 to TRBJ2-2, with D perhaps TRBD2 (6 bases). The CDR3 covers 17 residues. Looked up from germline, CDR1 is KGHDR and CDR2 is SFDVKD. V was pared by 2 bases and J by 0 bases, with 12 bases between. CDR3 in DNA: TGTGCCACCAGTGATTCCGAGGGACTCTCGAACACCGGGGAGCTGTTTTTT. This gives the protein CATSDSEGLSNTGELFF.

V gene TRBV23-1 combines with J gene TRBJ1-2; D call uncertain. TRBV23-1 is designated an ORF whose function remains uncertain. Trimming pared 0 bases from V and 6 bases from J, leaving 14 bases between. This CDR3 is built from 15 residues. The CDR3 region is CASSQSGGEEDGYTF. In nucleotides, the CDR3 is TGCGCCAGCAGTCAATCGGGTGGAGAGGAGGATGGCTACACCTTC.

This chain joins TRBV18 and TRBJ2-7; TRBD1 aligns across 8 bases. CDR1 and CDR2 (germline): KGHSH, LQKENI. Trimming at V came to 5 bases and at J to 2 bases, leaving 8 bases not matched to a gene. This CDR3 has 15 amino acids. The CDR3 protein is CASSTGQGGPYEQYF. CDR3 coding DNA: TGTGCCAGCTCAACCGGACAGGGAGGCCCCTACGAGCAGTACTTC.